These 23 T cell receptor beta chains were all obtained from the same sample, sequenced in a study of T cells in narcolepsy. Measured with immunoSEQ multiplex PCR; TCRdb has only the in-frame clones, and not every one. The sample comprises roughly 24,000 clones, 81% of which are singletons, and roughly 0.98% rests with the top ten. The sequenced sample was memory (CD45RA-) CD4+ T cells from blood. All receptors come from a human donor in good health.

This clone was picked up one time. V is TRBV5-8 and J is TRBJ1-1; D ambiguous. CDR1 is SGHTS, CDR2 YDEGEE, per germline. The V gene lost 0 bases and the J gene lost 8 bases, with 5 bases spanning the gap. There are 11 residues in the CDR3. This CDR3 is CASSLVSEAFF. The CDR3 DNA reads as TGTGCCAGCAGCTTGGTTAGCGAAGCTTTCTTT.

V is TRBV7-9 and J is TRBJ2-2, with TRBD1 matching over 7 bases. The CDR3 totals 15 residues. Trimming removed 1 base from V and 2 bases from J; junction bases left unmatched: 1. Germline V gene sequence: CDR1 SEHNR, CDR2 FQNEAQ (reference sequence). The CDR3 spells CASSLGQGNTGELFF. CDR3 sequence (DNA): TGTGCCAGCAGCTTAGGACAGGGAAACACCGGGGAGCTGTTTTTT.

The V gene is TRBV5-1, the J gene TRBJ1-6, with TRBD1 as a possible D gene (6 bases). Trimming removed 3 bases from V and 8 bases from J, with 12 bases in between. The CDR3 runs to 14 residues. The germline CDR1 and CDR2 sequences are SGHRS and YFSETQ. The CDR3 sequence: CASSSQGRDSPLHF. CDR3 nucleotides: TGCGCCAGCAGCTCTCAGGGGAGGGATTCACCCCTCCACTTT.

The chain is built from TRBV2 and TRBJ2-5; D unclear. The CDR3 has 16 residues. Trimming took 6 bases from V and 0 from J, leaving 17 bases between them. CDR1 and CDR2 from the germline V gene are SNHLY and FYNNEI. This chain's CDR3 is CASRTDSPEYQETQYF. The CDR3 nucleotides are TGTGCCAGCAGGACTGACTCCCCGGAGTACCAAGAGACCCAGTACTTC. Full variable domain (rest looked up from reference TRBV2 and TRBJ2-5): EPEVTQTPSHQVTQMGQEVILRCVPISNHLYFYWYRQILGQKVEFLVSFYNNEISEKSEIFDDQFSVERPDGSNFTLKIRSTKLEDSAMYFCASRTDSPEYQETQYFGPGTRLLVL.

This rearrangement joins TRBV7-9 to TRBJ2-5; possibly TRBD2 for D (5 bases). Germline V gene lookup returns CDR1 SEHNR and CDR2 FQNEAQ (reference sequence). The CDR3 runs to 14 residues. The V end lost 3 bases, the J end lost 5 bases, and 13 bases lay between the germline ends. CDR3 sequence reads: CASSFQRGMETQYF. CDR3 coding DNA: TGTGCCAGCAGCTTCCAGAGAGGGATGGAGACCCAGTACTTC.

This sequence joins TRBV2 and TRBJ2-7; no clear D gene. Trimming left V 8 bases short and J 0 bases short, with 8 bases between. Per the germline V gene, CDR1 is SNHLY and CDR2 is FYNNEI. The CDR3 contains 12 residues. The CDR3: CASRPFSYEQYF. The CDR3 nucleotides read TGTGCCAGCCGGCCCTTCTCCTACGAGCAGTACTTC. The whole variable domain, filled in from reference TRBV2 and TRBJ2-7, reads EPEVTQTPSHQVTQMGQEVILRCVPISNHLYFYWYRQILGQKVEFLVSFYNNEISEKSEIFDDQFSVERPDGSNFTLKIRSTKLEDSAMYFCASRPFSYEQYFGPGTRLTVT.

The chain joins TRBV15 to TRBJ1-2, with D possibly TRBD1 on 5 matching bases. This CDR3 has 15 amino acids. Germline CDR1 and CDR2: LNHNV and YYDKDF (reference sequence). Trimming removed 3 bases from V and 4 bases from J, with 15 bases in between. The CDR3 region has the DNA TGTGCCACCAGCAGTCTTCCGGGGCTTACCTATGGCTACACCTTC. This translates into CATSSLPGLTYGYTF.

This clone was seen once. The V gene is TRBV7-8, the J gene TRBJ1-6; a possible D gene is TRBD1 (6 bases). Germline lookup yields CDR1 SGHVS and CDR2 FQNEAQ. V was cut by 0 bases and J by 7 bases, with 7 bases left in between. There are 14 residues in the CDR3. The CDR3 loop is CASSLAQGNSPLHF. The CDR3 DNA is TGTGCCAGCAGCTTAGCTCAGGGGAATTCACCCCTCCACTTT. The full variable domain, rest sourced from reference TRBV7-8 and TRBJ1-6, is GAGVSQSPRYKVAKRGQDVALRCDPISGHVSLFWYQQALGQGPEFLTYFQNEAQLDKSGLPSDRFFAERPEGSVSTLKIQRTQQEDSAVYLCASSLAQGNSPLHFGNGTRLTVT.

This sequence joins TRBV18 and TRBJ1-1; no definite D call. V shed 2 bases and J shed 1 base, with 11 bases lying between them. The CDR3 runs 15 residues. CDR1 and CDR2 from the germline V gene are KGHSH and LQKENI. CDR3: CASSPYGLRNTEAFF. The CDR3 nucleotides are TGTGCCAGCTCACCATATGGCTTAAGGAACACTGAAGCTTTCTTT.

This chain joins TRBV7-6 and TRBJ2-7; 8 nucleotides line up with TRBD2. The V segment lost 7 bases and the J segment 1 base; nucleotides outside the gene matches: 3. Germline V gene lookup returns CDR1 SGHVS and CDR2 FNYEAQ. The CDR3 consists of 13 residues. CDR3 amino acids: CASTAGASYEQYF. The CDR3 DNA is TGTGCCAGCACAGCGGGAGCATCCTACGAGCAGTACTTC.

V is TRBV5-1 and J is TRBJ2-2; maybe TRBD1 (5 bases). V dropped 10 bases and J dropped 0 bases, with 13 bases sitting between them. Per the germline V gene, CDR1 is SGHRS and CDR2 is YFSETQ. This CDR3 region has 14 residues. CDR3 bases: TGCGCCTGCCTAGGGGATTCGAACACCGGGGAGCTGTTTTTT. Its protein product is CACLGDSNTGELFF.

The chain's CDR3 is CATQRTATGNTIYF. In DNA form, the CDR3 reads TGTGCCACCCAAAGGACAGCCACTGGAAACACCATATATTTT. This sequence joins TRBV6-1 and TRBJ1-3; the D gene is possibly TRBD1 (6 bases). The CDR3 sequence is 14 residues long. The V gene lost 10 bases and the J gene lost 2 bases, with 15 bases spanning the gap. Germline lookup yields CDR1 MNHNS and CDR2 SASEGT.

The rearrangement uses TRBV10-3 and TRBJ2-6; TRBD1 might be the D (6 bases). Per the germline V gene, CDR1 is ENHRY and CDR2 is SYGVKD. V lost 6 bases and J 0 bases, leaving 18 bases between the germline ends. The CDR3 consists of 18 residues. Written as DNA, the CDR3 is TGTGCCATCAGGGGTCCGGGACACCAGAGCTCTGGGGCCAACGTCCTGACTTTC. Translation: CAIRGPGHQSSGANVLTF.

This sequence joins TRBV9 and TRBJ2-7, with TRBD2 as a possible D gene (5 bases). Germline V lookup: CDR1 SGDLS, CDR2 YYNGEE. The CDR3 is 14 amino acids. Between the trimmed V and J ends, which lost 3 bases and 0 bases, there was a span of 10 bases. The CDR3 loop is CASSEASFSYEQYF. The CDR3 DNA follows: TGTGCCAGCAGCGAGGCTAGCTTCTCCTACGAGCAGTACTTC.

As DNA, the CDR3 is TGTGCCAGTAGTACCGCTAGCGGGAGGACCACCGGGGAGCTGTTTTTT. It encodes CASSTASGRTTGELFF. The rearrangement links TRBV19 to TRBJ2-2; TRBD2 aligns across 11 bases. Per germline, CDR1 LNHDA and CDR2 SQIVND (reference sequence). The CDR3 is 16 residues long. Germline trimming cut 4 bases from V and 4 bases from J; bases unmatched to any gene: 5.

The V and J genes are TRBV5-1 and TRBJ1-2; 10 nucleotides line up with TRBD1. The CDR3 is 14 amino acids. The J segment lost 1 base and the V segment lost 4 bases, leaving 1 base of the junction unmatched. Germline V gives CDR1 SGHRS, CDR2 YFSETQ. CDR3 sequence: CASSRTGGNYGYTF. The CDR3 DNA reads TGCGCCAGCAGCCGGACAGGGGGTAACTATGGCTACACCTTC.

This clone was seen a handful of times. The chain recombines TRBV9 with TRBJ1-5; a weak D match, TRBD1 (5 bases). In germline, CDR1 is SGDLS, CDR2 YYNGEE. The V and J ends lost 3 bases and 5 bases respectively, with 9 bases between them. The CDR3 covers 13 residues. As DNA, the CDR3 is TGTGCCAGCAGCGCCCAAGGGGATCAGCCCCAGCATTTT. Translating it yields CASSAQGDQPQHF.

This chain joins TRBV19 and TRBJ1-3, with D possibly being TRBD1 (6 bases). Germline V CDR1 and CDR2: LNHDA, SQIVND (reference sequence). Trimming took off 9 bases at V and 1 base at J, with 13 bases between the two ends. CDR3 length equals 14 residues. The CDR3 DNA is TGTGCCAGCGAACAGGGTTCGTCTGGAAACACCATATATTTT. Translating it yields CASEQGSSGNTIYF.

The rearrangement links TRBV7-3 to TRBJ2-3, with TRBD1 matching 9 bases. The CDR3 extends over 15 amino acids. The germline V gene encodes CDR1 SGHTA and CDR2 FQGTGA. V dropped 5 bases and J dropped 1; count of bases not matched to a gene: 4. The CDR3 nucleotides are TGTGCCAGCAGCGAACAGGGGGCCGGCACAGATACGCAGTATTTT. This codes for CASSEQGAGTDTQYF.

The rearrangement joins TRBV9 to TRBJ2-3, with D possibly matching TRBD2 (5 bases). This CDR3 contains 14 residues. From germline, CDR1 is SGDLS and CDR2 YYNGEE. V lost 0 bases and J 3 bases, leaving 8 bases between the germline ends. CDR3 in DNA: TGTGCCAGCAGCGTAGGAGGGAAGACAGATACGCAGTATTTT. Its protein product is CASSVGGKTDTQYF.

The chain is built from TRBV7-2 and TRBJ1-3, with 12 nucleotides matching TRBD1. Germline V gene lookup returns CDR1 SGHTA and CDR2 FQGNSA. CDR3 length equals 16 residues. J lost 2 bases, V lost 5 bases, and 4 bases had no gene match. CDR3 residues: CASSPGQGAAGNTIYF. The CDR3 DNA is TGTGCCAGCAGCCCGGGACAGGGGGCGGCTGGAAACACCATATATTTT.

The rearrangement links TRBV18 to TRBJ2-1; D may be TRBD1 (5 bases). Germline values: CDR1 KGHSH, CDR2 LQKENI. CDR3 length: 15 residues. V lost 0 bases and J 1 base, leaving 7 bases between the germline ends. CDR3 in DNA: TGTGCCAGCTCACCACCCCAGGGTTCCTACAATGAGCAGTTCTTC. Encoded protein: CASSPPQGSYNEQFF.

This rearrangement joins TRBV7-2 to TRBJ1-3; possibly TRBD1 for D (5 bases). This CDR3 is built from 16 residues. Per the germline V gene, CDR1 is SGHTA and CDR2 is FQGNSA. V lost 0 bases, J lost 1 base, and 10 bases lay in between. This CDR3 reads CASSLAGRDSGNTIYF. The DNA for the CDR3 is TGTGCCAGCAGCTTAGCGGGCAGGGATTCTGGAAACACCATATATTTT.